This T cell receptor (beta chain) was profiled in a study of T-cell reconstitution after alpha-beta-depleted transplantation in children. J gave up 0 bases and V 3 bases, and 18 bases lay outside the gene matches. The CDR3 sequence is 21 residues long. Germline V gene data show CDR1 as SGHAT and CDR2 as FQNNGV. Unique molecular identifiers were incorporated during preparation of the TCRbeta library. TCRdb fed the PCR reads into MiXCR, producing one record per CDR3 protein. The sample has 200,000 to 300,000 distinct CDR3 sequences, more than 20% seen once. This clonotype was seen repeatedly, ten times or more.

The rearrangement joins TRBV11-2 to TRBJ2-7; 12 positions agree with TRBD2. The TCR comes from a female patient younger than 10 who had a stem cell transplant for congenital amegakaryocytic thrombocytopenia, so the T cells may come from the graft donor. The specimen comprised PBMCs, mostly from graft donor cells, sampled 360 days after TCRalphabeta/CD19-depleted stem cell transplant. Here the CDR3 DNA reads TGTGCCAGCAGCTTGAGAGGTACCGGACTAGCGGGAAAAAGTCGCTCCTACGAGCAGTACTTC. Translating it yields CASSLRGTGLAGKSRSYEQYF.